One T cell receptor beta chain is described in this entry. Its specificity is unknown. In each case, RNA was isolated and then reverse transcribed into cDNA as the sequencing template. Profiled with immunoSEQ multiplex PCR; TCRdb holds only in-frame clones, not every one. The sample includes 150,000 to 200,000 clones, 50% to 70% seen only once; the top ten take 0.7% to 1%. V was pared by 1 base and J by 4 bases, with 7 bases between. This CDR3 region has 13 residues. Germline V gene data show CDR1 as GTSNPN and CDR2 as SVGIG (reference sequence). The data stem from a study of CD8+ T cells in alopecia areata. Points from the study as a whole: Scalp clonality and expanded CD8+ clones among the top 100 fell significantly with tofacitinib.

Sample treatment: oral pan-JAK inhibitor, 5-10 mg twice daily. This receptor was identified in a human donor with alopecia areata. The sample consisted of CD4+ T cells sorted from blood, taken at week 4, from a patient treated with tofacitinib. J is TRBJ1-4 and V is TRBV30; no clear D. CDR3 nucleotide sequence: TGTGCCTGGAGTGAGAGCAATAATGAAAAACTGTTTTTT. It translates to CAWSESNNEKLFF.